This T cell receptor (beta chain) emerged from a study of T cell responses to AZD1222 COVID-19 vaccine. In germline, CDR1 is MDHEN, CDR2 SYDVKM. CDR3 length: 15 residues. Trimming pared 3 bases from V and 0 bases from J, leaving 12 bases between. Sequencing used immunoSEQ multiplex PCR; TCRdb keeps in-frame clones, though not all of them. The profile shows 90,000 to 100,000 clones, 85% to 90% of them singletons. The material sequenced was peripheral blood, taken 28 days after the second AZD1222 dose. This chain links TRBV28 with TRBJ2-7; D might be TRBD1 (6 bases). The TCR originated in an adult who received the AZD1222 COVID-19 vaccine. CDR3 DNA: TGTGCCAGCAGTTTCCGGACAGATTACTCCTACGAGCAGTACTTC. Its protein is CASSFRTDYSYEQYF.